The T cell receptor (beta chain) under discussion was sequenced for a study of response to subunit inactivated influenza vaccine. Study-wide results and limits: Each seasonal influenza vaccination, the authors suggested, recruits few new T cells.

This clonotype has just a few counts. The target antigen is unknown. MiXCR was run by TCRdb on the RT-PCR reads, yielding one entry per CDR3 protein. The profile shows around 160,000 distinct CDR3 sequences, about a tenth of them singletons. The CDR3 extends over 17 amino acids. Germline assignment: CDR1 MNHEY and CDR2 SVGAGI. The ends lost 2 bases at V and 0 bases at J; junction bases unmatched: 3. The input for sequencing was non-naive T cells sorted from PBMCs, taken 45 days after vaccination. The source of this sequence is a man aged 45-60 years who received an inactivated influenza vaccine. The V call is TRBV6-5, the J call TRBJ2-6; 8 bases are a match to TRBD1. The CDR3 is CASSYGQGSSGANVLTF. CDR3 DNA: TGTGCCAGCAGTTACGGACAGGGAAGCTCTGGGGCCAACGTCCTGACTTTC.